The 31 T cell receptor beta chains presented below share a single source sample, sequenced in a study of technical replicates of blood from several donors. TCRdb's copy holds only in-frame clones and misses some; the assay was immunoSEQ multiplex PCR. The repertoire consists of around 58,000 clones, with roughly 86% occurring once and the leading ten covering less than 6.5%. Sequenced: PBMCs. Receptor source: a human donor in good health. Some clones in this sample may be carry-over from other donors' samples.

This clone was counted at least ten times. This chain uses TRBV27 with TRBJ2-1, with a weak D call TRBD1 (5 bases). Trimming removed 5 bases at V and 2 bases at J, with 13 bases between. CDR3 length: 15 amino acids. Germline lookup yields CDR1 MNHEY and CDR2 SMNVEV (reference sequence). The CDR3 spells CASSREGEPYNEQFF. The CDR3 nucleotides read TGTGCCAGCAGTAGAGAAGGGGAACCCTACAATGAGCAGTTCTTC.

Within the sample, this clone is medium-sized. CDR3 sequence reads: CASSSGGSTDTQYF. The CDR3 coding sequence is TGTGCCAGCAGCTCCGGCGGGAGCACAGATACGCAGTATTTT. V is TRBV7-2 and J is TRBJ2-3, with D possibly matching TRBD2 (5 bases). The CDR3 sequence is 14 residues long. Deletions cut 4 bases from V and 0 bases from J, with 8 bases between. Looked up from germline, CDR1 is SGHTA and CDR2 is FQGNSA.

This clone turned up a few times. A junction end diverges from the germline sequence, so it may reflect a read error. The chain joins TRBV11-2 to TRBJ1-4; 8 nucleotides agree with TRBD1. CDR3 length: 14 amino acids. The germline V gene encodes CDR1 SGHAT and CDR2 FQNNGV. The CDR3 nucleotides are TGTGCCAGCAGCCTAGACAGGGGTCAAGAAAAACTGTTTTTT. Encoded protein: CASSLDRGQEKLFF.

The chain recombines TRBV7-7 with TRBJ2-5; 9 positions agree with TRBD2. In germline, CDR1 is SSHAT, CDR2 FNYEAQ (reference sequence). The CDR3 totals 17 residues. Trimming removed 1 base from V and 1 base from J; junction bases left unmatched: 7. CDR3: CASSLGGLAGPQETQYF. In DNA, the CDR3 is TGTGCCAGCAGCTTAGGTGGGCTAGCGGGGCCCCAAGAGACCCAGTACTTC.

CDR3 nucleotide sequence: TGTGCCAGTAGTTCAACAGGGTCAGCTAACTATGGCTACACCTTC. Residues: CASSSTGSANYGYTF. The rearrangement joins TRBV19 to TRBJ1-2; a weak D match, TRBD1 (6 bases). CDR3 size: 15 residues. Germline V CDR1 and CDR2: LNHDA, SQIVND (reference sequence). The V end was cut by 5 bases, the J end by 0 bases, with 13 bases between.

V is TRBV6-5 and J is TRBJ2-7; 9 bases match TRBD2. CDR3 length: 15 residues. J lost 6 bases, V lost 0 bases, and 6 bases had no gene match. Germline V gene sequence: CDR1 MNHEY, CDR2 SVGAGI. CDR3 DNA: TGTGCCAGCAGTTACTCGTCACTAGCGGGTTCCGAGCAGTACTTC. This gives the protein CASSYSSLAGSEQYF.

The rearrangement joins TRBV11-2 to TRBJ1-1; D not certain. Trimming took off 4 bases at V and 1 base at J, with 7 bases between the two ends. CDR1 and CDR2 (germline): SGHAT, FQNNGV. This CDR3 has 13 amino acids. CDR3 amino acids: CASSSTQNTEAFF. CDR3 bases: TGTGCCAGCAGCTCGACACAGAACACTGAAGCTTTCTTT.

V gene TRBV7-2 combines with J gene TRBJ2-5; D might be TRBD2 (5 bases). Germline V CDR1 and CDR2: SGHTA, FQGNSA. The CDR3 loop spans 15 amino acids. Trimming removed 4 bases at V and 4 bases at J, with 16 bases between. CDR3 protein: CASSSRTAGVETQYF. The CDR3 nucleotides are TGTGCCAGCAGCTCCCGGACTGCGGGCGTAGAGACCCAGTACTTC.

This chain links TRBV11-2 with TRBJ2-7, with TRBD2 matching 15 bases. The CDR3 totals 17 residues. The ends lost 6 bases at V and 7 bases at J; junction bases unmatched: 13. From germline, CDR1 is SGHAT and CDR2 FQNNGV. For the CDR3, the DNA is TGTGCCAGCAGGAGCGGACTAGCGGGAGGGCCGGGTTGGGAGCAGTACTTC. Its protein is CASRSGLAGGPGWEQYF.

CDR3 in DNA: TGTGCCAGCTCACCACCGGGAGGCGCGGGAAACACCATATATTTT. It yields the protein CASSPPGGAGNTIYF. The chain couples TRBV18 to TRBJ1-3; no firm D call. The CDR3 has 15 residues. The germline V gene encodes CDR1 KGHSH and CDR2 LQKENI. With 0 bases removed from V and 4 bases from J, the gap between germline ends came to 10 bases.

The chain carries TRBV19 and TRBJ2-7; 10 bases fit TRBD1. This CDR3 comprises 16 residues. CDR1 is LNHDA, CDR2 SQIVND, per germline (reference sequence). Trimming removed 4 bases from V and 2 bases from J; junction bases left unmatched: 8. CDR3 bases: TGTGCCAGTAGTACCCTTCCGGGACAGGGGACCTACGAGCAGTACTTC. It encodes CASSTLPGQGTYEQYF.

The chain links TRBV29-1 to TRBJ1-1; no clear D. This CDR3 is 12 amino acids long. Germline CDR1 and CDR2: SQVTM and ANQGSEA. V dropped 4 bases and J dropped 1 base, with 7 bases sitting between them. In DNA form, the CDR3 reads TGCAGCGTTGGCCGTAGGAACACTGAAGCTTTCTTT. Translation: CSVGRRNTEAFF.

This sequence joins TRBV4-3 and TRBJ1-4, with D perhaps matching TRBD1 (6 bases). Germline V gives CDR1 LGHNA, CDR2 YSLEER. Deletions cut 1 base from V and 4 bases from J, with 19 bases between. CDR3 length: 18 amino acids. The CDR3 reads CASSQAFYRERDNEKLFF. The CDR3 DNA sequence: TGCGCCAGCAGCCAAGCATTCTACAGGGAACGGGATAATGAAAAACTGTTTTTT.

The V and J genes are TRBV7-9 and TRBJ2-2, with D perhaps matching TRBD2 (6 bases). The CDR3 contains 15 residues. Germline assignment: CDR1 SEHNR and CDR2 FQNEAQ (reference sequence). Trimming shortened V by 7 bases and J by 4 bases, and 16 bases separated the two germline ends. The CDR3 DNA is TGTGCCAGCATGACCGGGAGCCCCAGCACCGGGGAGCTGTTTTTT. Translated, it gives CASMTGSPSTGELFF.

The chain joins TRBV11-3 to TRBJ2-1; the D gene is possibly TRBD2 (5 bases). The length of the CDR3 is 12 residues. Germline CDR1 SGHNT, CDR2 YENEEA. Trimming shortened V by 5 bases and J by 6 bases, and 8 bases separated the two germline ends. The CDR3 here is CASSGAANEQFF. In nucleotides, the CDR3 is TGTGCCAGCAGCGGAGCGGCCAATGAGCAGTTCTTC.

This CDR3 reads CASRQRQTNTEAFF. The CDR3 coding sequence is TGTGCCAGCAGGCAAAGACAGACGAACACTGAAGCTTTCTTT. V and J are TRBV4-2 and TRBJ1-1; a weak D match, TRBD1 (5 bases). Trimming left V 6 bases short and J 1 base short, with 12 bases between. Germline V CDR1 and CDR2: LGHNA, YNFKEQ. This CDR3 has 14 residues.

This sequence joins TRBV12-5 and TRBJ2-7; D possibly corresponds to TRBD2 (7 bases). V lost 6 bases, J lost 2 bases, and 14 bases lay in between. Germline V lookup: CDR1 LGHNT, CDR2 FRNRAP. The CDR3 is 14 amino acids. CDR3 residues: CASGGGVKAYEQYF. The CDR3 DNA follows: TGTGCTAGTGGAGGGGGGGTCAAAGCCTACGAGCAGTACTTC.

This clone was detected only once. This chain connects TRBV2 to TRBJ2-3, with a weak D call TRBD2 (7 bases). The germline V and J ends were trimmed by 10 bases and 4 bases, with 27 bases remaining between them. The CDR3 totals 17 residues. Germline V gives CDR1 SNHLY, CDR2 FYNNEI. CDR3 sequence (DNA): TGTGCCATTTCAGGGGTCCGGGAGGAGCCTGGCGCAGATACGCAGTATTTT. This sequence encodes CAISGVREEPGADTQYF.

This chain connects TRBV11-2 to TRBJ2-1; D perhaps matches TRBD2 (7 bases). This CDR3 is built from 16 residues. Germline V gives CDR1 SGHAT, CDR2 FQNNGV. V lost 7 bases, J lost 3 bases, and 19 bases lay in between. This chain's CDR3 is CASKIRGGPDYNEQFF. DNA of the CDR3: TGTGCCAGCAAAATAAGGGGGGGACCGGACTACAATGAGCAGTTCTTC. Variable domain in full (rest from reference TRBV11-2 and TRBJ2-1): EAGVAQSPRYKIIEKRQSVAFWCNPISGHATLYWYQQILGQGPKLLIQFQNNGVVDDSQLPKDRFSAERLKGVDSTLKIQPAKLEDSAVYLCASKIRGGPDYNEQFFGPGTRLTVL.

This chain joins TRBV4-1 and TRBJ2-1, with unresolved D. The V gene's germline CDR1 is MGHRA and CDR2 YSYEKL. The V end lost 1 base, the J end lost 8 bases, and 15 bases lay between the germline ends. The CDR3 loop spans 15 amino acids. The CDR3 sequence: CASSQVESSLDEQFF. In DNA form, the CDR3 reads TGCGCCAGCAGCCAAGTTGAATCAAGTCTAGATGAGCAGTTCTTC.

The chain couples TRBV4-1 to TRBJ1-4, with TRBD1 matching over 8 bases. This CDR3 spans 15 amino acids. With V trimmed by 4 bases and J by 7 bases, 8 bases remained unmatched. Germline CDR1 reads MGHRA; CDR2 reads YSYEKL. CDR3 sequence (DNA): TGCGCCAGCAGCCCCGACAGGGGCGTTTTTGAAAAACTGTTTTTT. It encodes CASSPDRGVFEKLFF.

The V gene is TRBV4-3, the J gene TRBJ2-7, with TRBD1 matching over 7 bases. The V and J ends lost 2 bases and 0 bases, in that order; junction bases with no gene match: 4. Germline-derived CDR1 and CDR2 are LGHNA and YSLEER. The CDR3 length is 15 residues. CDR3 residues: CASSQFRDSSYEQYF. The CDR3 DNA follows: TGCGCCAGCAGCCAATTCAGGGACAGCTCCTACGAGCAGTACTTC.

This clone showed up just once. V gene TRBV4-1 combines with J gene TRBJ1-3, with a possible D match to TRBD1 (6 bases). The CDR3 is 21 amino acids. Germline V gene data show CDR1 as MGHRA and CDR2 as YSYEKL. V lost 2 bases, J lost 0 bases, and 26 bases lay in between. The CDR3 spells CASSQWLLQGNAGASGNTIYF. The DNA for the CDR3 is TGCGCCAGCAGCCAATGGTTATTACAGGGTAACGCGGGGGCCTCTGGAAACACCATATATTTT.

The chain joins TRBV7-9 to TRBJ1-2, with unresolved D. This CDR3 has 12 amino acids. Germline CDR1 is SEHNR and CDR2 is FQNEAQ (reference sequence). Trimming cost V 3 bases and J 2 bases, with 4 bases left between them. The CDR3 region is CASSFGNYGYTF. Here the CDR3 DNA reads TGTGCCAGCAGCTTCGGGAACTATGGCTACACCTTC.

The genes are TRBV6-5 and TRBJ1-4, with D unresolved. Germline V gene lookup returns CDR1 MNHEY and CDR2 SVGAGI. The CDR3 runs 15 residues. Trimming pared 2 bases from V and 2 bases from J, leaving 9 bases between. CDR3 loop: CASSYAGLTNEKLFF. The CDR3 coding sequence is TGTGCCAGCAGTTACGCCGGGTTGACTAATGAAAAACTGTTTTTT.

The chain links TRBV6-5 to TRBJ2-7, with TRBD1 matching 7 bases. This CDR3 has 15 amino acids. Losses at the gene ends were 5 bases for V and 2 bases for J; bases not matched to a gene: 9. Germline assignment: CDR1 MNHEY and CDR2 SVGAGI. CDR3 coding DNA: TGTGCCAGCAGTCCCCGCCGGGACAGAGCCTACGAGCAGTACTTC. Its protein product is CASSPRRDRAYEQYF.

The rearrangement uses TRBV6-1 and TRBJ2-4; a possible D gene is TRBD1 (6 bases). The CDR3 covers 17 residues. Trimming cost V 1 base and J 0 bases, with 13 bases left between them. Germline V gene data show CDR1 as MNHNS and CDR2 as SASEGT. DNA for the CDR3: TGTGCCAGCAGTGAAGACCCAGGGGCCCTAGCCAAAAACATTCAGTACTTC. This encodes CASSEDPGALAKNIQYF.

V usage is TRBV7-9 and J usage is TRBJ1-2; D gene uncertain. The V gene lost 5 bases and the J gene lost 6 bases, with 16 bases spanning the gap. CDR1 is SEHNR, CDR2 FQNEAQ, per germline (reference sequence). This CDR3 comprises 14 residues. The CDR3 DNA is TGTGCCAGCAGCCCCATGGGCGGGGTTGATGGCTACACCTTC. Its protein is CASSPMGGVDGYTF.

The V call is TRBV27, the J call TRBJ1-5, with D tentatively TRBD1 (5 bases). The V gene lost 6 bases and the J gene lost 7 bases, with 13 bases spanning the gap. The CDR3 has 13 residues. Germline assignment: CDR1 MNHEY and CDR2 SMNVEV (reference sequence). As DNA, the CDR3 is TGTGCCAGCAGCTCAGCGGGGGGGCAGCCCCAGCATTTT. It yields the protein CASSSAGGQPQHF.

This chain uses TRBV7-6 with TRBJ2-2; 15 nucleotides agree with TRBD2. Germline loops: CDR1 SGHVS, CDR2 FNYEAQ. This CDR3 spans 17 amino acids. Germline trimming cut 3 bases from V and 3 bases from J; bases unmatched to any gene: 2. The CDR3 sequence is CASSLGLAGGDTGELFF. In nucleotides, the CDR3 is TGTGCCAGCAGCTTGGGACTAGCGGGGGGTGACACCGGGGAGCTGTTTTTT.

V is TRBV5-4 and J is TRBJ2-3, with TRBD1 as a possible D gene (5 bases). This CDR3 comprises 13 residues. The germline V gene encodes CDR1 SGHNT and CDR2 YYREEE (reference sequence). V dropped 3 bases and J dropped 9 bases, with 14 bases sitting between them. DNA of the CDR3: TGTGCCAGCAGCTCCCAGGGATGGGGCACGCAGTATTTT. Translation: CASSSQGWGTQYF.